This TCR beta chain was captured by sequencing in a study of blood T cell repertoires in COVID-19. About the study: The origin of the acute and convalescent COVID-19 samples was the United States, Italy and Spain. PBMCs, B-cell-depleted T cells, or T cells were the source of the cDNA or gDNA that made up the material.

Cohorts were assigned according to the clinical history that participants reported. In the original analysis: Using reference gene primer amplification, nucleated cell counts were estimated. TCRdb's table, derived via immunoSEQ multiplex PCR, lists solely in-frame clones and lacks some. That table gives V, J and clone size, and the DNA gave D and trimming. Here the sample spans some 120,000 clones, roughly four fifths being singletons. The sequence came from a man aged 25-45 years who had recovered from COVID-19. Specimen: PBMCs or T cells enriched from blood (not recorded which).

In DNA, the CDR3 is TGTGCCAGCAGTGAGTGGAGGGCCTCGGGCACAGATACGCAGTATTTT. Translated: CASSEWRASGTDTQYF. The chain couples TRBV2 to TRBJ2-3; possible D gene TRBD2, 6 bases. Trimming left V 3 bases short and J 1 base short, with 14 bases between. The CDR3 totals 16 residues. The germline V gene encodes CDR1 SNHLY and CDR2 FYNNEI. The whole variable domain, filled in from reference TRBV2 and TRBJ2-3, reads EPEVTQTPSHQVTQMGQEVILRCVPISNHLYFYWYRQILGQKVEFLVSFYNNEISEKSEIFDDQFSVERPDGSNFTLKIRSTKLEDSAMYFCASSEWRASGTDTQYFGPGTRLTVL.